This T cell receptor (beta chain) was observed in a study of cytomegalovirus exposure and HLA in healthy donors. General study findings and limits: Among TCR beta chains, those listed as cytomegalovirus-associated numbered some 170. Among the CMV-associated chains, three were confirmed in vitro as specific for CMV antigens.

It was the roughly 120-subject validation cohort, separate from the roughly 700-subject first cohort, to which the donors belonged. Data came from immunoSEQ multiplex PCR; TCRdb stores just in-frame clones and leaves some out. Among approximately 100,000 clones, approximately 91% were seen once, and the ten largest hold about 2.1%. As to this clone: No antigen is known for it.

The germline CDR1 and CDR2 sequences are WNHNN and SYGVQD (reference sequence). This CDR3 is 16 amino acids long. The V gene lost 6 bases and the J gene lost 4 bases, with 21 bases spanning the gap. Sequencing used PBMCs. V and J are TRBV10-1 and TRBJ1-2, with D possibly matching TRBD1 (6 bases). The clonotype comes from a woman aged 18 to 35 in good health and CMV-seronegative. The chain's CDR3 is CASRGRQVRKSYGYTF. The CDR3 nucleotides read TGCGCCAGCAGAGGCAGACAGGTCCGGAAGTCCTATGGCTACACCTTC.